This T cell receptor beta chain was observed in a study of OX40 agonist ivuxolimab in advanced cancers. Overall study results and limits: Average numbers of expanded clones were greater in CD8+ T cells than in CD4+.

Clones were read by immunoSEQ multiplex PCR, and TCRdb kept only the in-frame ones, dropping some. The sample lists 25,000 to 30,000 clones; almost 85% were seen once. The CDR3 consists of 16 residues. Germline trimming cut 5 bases from V and 2 bases from J; bases unmatched to any gene: 7. Germline lookup yields CDR1 ENHRY and CDR2 SYGVKD. To note about this clone: Its specificity is not known.

The V and J genes are TRBV10-3 and TRBJ1-2, with 11 bases that match TRBD1. The specimen comprised CD4+ or CD8+ T cells sorted from blood, sampled in a trial of the OX40 agonist ivuxolimab. This receptor was identified in an adult with an advanced solid tumor such as melanoma, head and neck, liver or kidney cancer. The CDR3 region is CAISSGTGGINYGYTF. CDR3 coding DNA: TGTGCCATCAGTTCCGGGACAGGGGGGATAAACTATGGCTACACCTTC.